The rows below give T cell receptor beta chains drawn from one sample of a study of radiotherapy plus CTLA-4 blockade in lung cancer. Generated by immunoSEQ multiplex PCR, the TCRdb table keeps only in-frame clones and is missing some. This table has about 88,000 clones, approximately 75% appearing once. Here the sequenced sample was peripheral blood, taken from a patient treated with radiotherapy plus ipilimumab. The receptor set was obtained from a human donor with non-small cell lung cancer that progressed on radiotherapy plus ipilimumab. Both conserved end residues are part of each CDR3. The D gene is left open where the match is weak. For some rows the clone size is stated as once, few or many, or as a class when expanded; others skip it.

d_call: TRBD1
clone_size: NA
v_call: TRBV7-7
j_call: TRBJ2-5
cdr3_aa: CASSLPPWAGGQETQYF
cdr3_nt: TGTGCTAGCAGCTTGCCACCTTGGGCAGGGGGACAAGAGACCCAGTACTTC

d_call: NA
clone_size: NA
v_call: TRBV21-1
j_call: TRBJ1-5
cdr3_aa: CASSKVPGPIANQPQHF
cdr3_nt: TGTGCCAGCAGCAAAGTTCCGGGGCCAATCGCCAATCAGCCCCAGCATTTT

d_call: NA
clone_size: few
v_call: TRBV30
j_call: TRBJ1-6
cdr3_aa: CAWSMTADSPLHF
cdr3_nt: TGTGCCTGGAGTATGACAGCCGATTCACCCCTCCACTTT

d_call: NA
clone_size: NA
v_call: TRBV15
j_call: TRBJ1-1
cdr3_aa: CATSSRGQNTEAFF
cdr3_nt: TGTGCCACCAGCAGCCGGGGCCAGAACACTGAAGCTTTCTTT

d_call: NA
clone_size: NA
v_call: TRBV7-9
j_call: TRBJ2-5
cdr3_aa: CASSRMVRETQYF
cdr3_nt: TGTGCCAGCAGCCGTATGGTTAGGGAGACCCAGTACTTC

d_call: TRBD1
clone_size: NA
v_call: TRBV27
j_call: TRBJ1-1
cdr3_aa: CASSYGTGGDTEAFF
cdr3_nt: TGTGCCAGCAGTTACGGGACAGGGGGGGACACTGAAGCTTTCTTT

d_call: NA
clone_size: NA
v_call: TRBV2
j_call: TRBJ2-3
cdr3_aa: CASSDRGRVTDTQYF
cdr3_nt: TGTGCCAGCAGTGATCGGGGACGGGTCACAGATACGCAGTATTTT

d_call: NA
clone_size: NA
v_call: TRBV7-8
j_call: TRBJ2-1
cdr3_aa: CASSFPGGLNEQFF
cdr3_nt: TGTGCCAGCAGCTTCCCAGGGGGACTCAATGAGCAGTTCTTC

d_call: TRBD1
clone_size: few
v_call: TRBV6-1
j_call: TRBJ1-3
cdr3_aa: CASSEWDRVLSGNTIYF
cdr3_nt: TGTGCCAGCAGTGAATGGGACAGGGTCCTCTCTGGAAACACCATATATTTT

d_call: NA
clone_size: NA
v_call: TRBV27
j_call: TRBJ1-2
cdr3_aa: CASSSRLRTGYTF
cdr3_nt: TGTGCCAGCAGTTCCAGACTGCGAACGGGCTACACCTTC

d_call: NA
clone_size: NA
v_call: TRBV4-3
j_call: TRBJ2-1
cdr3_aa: CASSQEGLARYNEQFF
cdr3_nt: TGCGCCAGCAGCCAAGAAGGGCTAGCGAGGTACAATGAGCAGTTCTTC

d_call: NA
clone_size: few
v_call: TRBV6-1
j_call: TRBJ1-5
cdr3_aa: CASSGLEGPNQPQHF
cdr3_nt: TGTGCCAGCAGTGGTCTGGAGGGGCCCAATCAGCCCCAGCATTTT

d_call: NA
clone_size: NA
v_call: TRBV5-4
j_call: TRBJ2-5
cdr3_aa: CASSLGLAAETQYF
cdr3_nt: TGTGCCAGCAGCTTGGGGCTAGCAGCAGAGACCCAGTACTTC

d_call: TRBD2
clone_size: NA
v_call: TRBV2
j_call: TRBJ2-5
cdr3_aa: CASSELASGAGETQYF
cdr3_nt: TGTGCCAGCAGTGAACTGGCTAGCGGGGCGGGAGAGACCCAGTACTTC

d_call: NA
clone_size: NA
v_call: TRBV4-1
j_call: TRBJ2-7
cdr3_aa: CASSQVSGTEQYF
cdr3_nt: TGCGCCAGCAGCCAAGTCTCAGGTACCGAGCAGTACTTC

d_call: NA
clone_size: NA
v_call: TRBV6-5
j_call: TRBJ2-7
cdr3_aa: CASSRVRYEQYF
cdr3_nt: TGTGCCAGCTCCCGGGTTCGATACGAGCAGTACTTC

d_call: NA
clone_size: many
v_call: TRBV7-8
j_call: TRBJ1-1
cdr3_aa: CASSLAGPLNTEAFF
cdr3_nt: TGTGCCAGCAGCTTAGCAGGACCACTGAACACTGAAGCTTTCTTT

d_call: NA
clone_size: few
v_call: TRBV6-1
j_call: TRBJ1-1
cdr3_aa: CASSVQVNTEAFF
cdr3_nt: TGTGCCAGCAGTGTCCAGGTTAACACTGAAGCTTTCTTT

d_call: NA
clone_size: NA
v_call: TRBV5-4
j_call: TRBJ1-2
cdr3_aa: CASSVWGRVANYGYTF
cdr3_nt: TGTGCCAGCAGCGTGTGGGGCAGGGTAGCTAACTATGGCTACACCTTC

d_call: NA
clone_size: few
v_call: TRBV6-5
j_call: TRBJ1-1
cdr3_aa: CASSYALGSGAEAFF
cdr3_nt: TGTGCCAGCAGTTACGCCCTAGGCAGCGGTGCTGAAGCTTTCTTT

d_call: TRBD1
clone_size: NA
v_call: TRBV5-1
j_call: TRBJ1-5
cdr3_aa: CASSPGQGNQPQHF
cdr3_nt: TGCGCCAGCAGCCCCGGACAGGGGAATCAGCCCCAGCATTTT

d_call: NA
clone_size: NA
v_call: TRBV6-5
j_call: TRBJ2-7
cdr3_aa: CASSYSNRRNYEQYF
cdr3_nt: TGTGCCAGCAGTTACTCGAATAGGAGAAACTACGAGCAGTACTTC

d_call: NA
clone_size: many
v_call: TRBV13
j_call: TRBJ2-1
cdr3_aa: CASSLDGGLYNEQFF
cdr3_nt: TGTGCCAGCAGCTTAGATGGGGGACTCTACAATGAGCAGTTCTTC

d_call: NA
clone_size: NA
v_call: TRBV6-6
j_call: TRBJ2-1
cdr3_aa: CASSSQGGVNEQFF
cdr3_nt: TGTGCCAGCAGTTCACAGGGCGGGGTCAATGAGCAGTTCTTC

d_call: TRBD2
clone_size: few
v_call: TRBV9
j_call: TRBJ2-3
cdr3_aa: CASSAQGLSGGYTDTQYF
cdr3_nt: TGTGCCAGCAGCGCCCAGGGGTTAAGCGGGGGATACACAGATACGCAGTATTTT

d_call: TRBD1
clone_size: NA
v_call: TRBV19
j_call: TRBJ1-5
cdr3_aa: CASSRPRQGVQPQHF
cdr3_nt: TGTGCCAGTAGTAGGCCTCGACAGGGGGTTCAGCCCCAGCATTTT

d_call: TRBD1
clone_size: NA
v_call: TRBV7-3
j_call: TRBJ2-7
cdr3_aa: CASSAGTGGYEQYF
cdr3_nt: TGTGCCAGCAGCGCCGGGACAGGGGGATACGAGCAGTACTTC

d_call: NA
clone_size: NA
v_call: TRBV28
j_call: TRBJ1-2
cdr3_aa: CASSPGAPSAYTF
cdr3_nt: TGTGCCAGCAGTCCCGGGGCGCCCTCAGCCTACACCTTC

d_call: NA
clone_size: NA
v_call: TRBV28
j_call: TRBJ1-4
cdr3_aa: CASSLQVIATNEKLFF
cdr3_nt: TGTGCCAGCAGTTTACAGGTGATTGCAACTAATGAAAAACTGTTTTTT

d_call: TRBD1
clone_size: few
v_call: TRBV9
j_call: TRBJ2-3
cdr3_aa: CASSQTGGDTQYF
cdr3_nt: TGTGCCAGCAGCCAGACAGGGGGAGATACGCAGTATTTT

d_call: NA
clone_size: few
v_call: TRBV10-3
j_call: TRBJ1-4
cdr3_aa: CAIGNSATNEKLFF
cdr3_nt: TGTGCCATCGGTAATAGTGCAACTAATGAAAAACTGTTTTTT

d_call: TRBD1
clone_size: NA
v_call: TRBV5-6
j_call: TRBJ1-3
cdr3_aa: CASVLTGTGTFHSGNTIYF
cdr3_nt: TGTGCCAGCGTGTTGACCGGGACAGGGACATTTCACTCTGGAAACACCATATATTTT

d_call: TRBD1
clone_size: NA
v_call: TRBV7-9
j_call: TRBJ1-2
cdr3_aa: CASSLGAQRTGRLYGYTF
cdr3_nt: TGTGCCAGCAGCTTAGGGGCCCAGAGGACAGGGCGTTTGTATGGCTACACCTTC

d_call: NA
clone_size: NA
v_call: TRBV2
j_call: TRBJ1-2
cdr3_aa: CASSPDREAYGYTF
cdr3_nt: TGTGCCAGCAGTCCGGACCGAGAAGCCTATGGCTACACCTTC

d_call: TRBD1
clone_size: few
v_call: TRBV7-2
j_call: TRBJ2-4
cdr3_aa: CASSAPRGPKNIQYF
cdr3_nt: TGTGCCAGCAGCGCCCCCAGGGGGCCCAAAAACATTCAGTACTTC

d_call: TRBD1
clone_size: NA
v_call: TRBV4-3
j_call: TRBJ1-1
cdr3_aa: CASSHLTGGTEAFF
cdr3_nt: TGCGCCAGCAGCCACTTAACAGGGGGCACTGAAGCTTTCTTT